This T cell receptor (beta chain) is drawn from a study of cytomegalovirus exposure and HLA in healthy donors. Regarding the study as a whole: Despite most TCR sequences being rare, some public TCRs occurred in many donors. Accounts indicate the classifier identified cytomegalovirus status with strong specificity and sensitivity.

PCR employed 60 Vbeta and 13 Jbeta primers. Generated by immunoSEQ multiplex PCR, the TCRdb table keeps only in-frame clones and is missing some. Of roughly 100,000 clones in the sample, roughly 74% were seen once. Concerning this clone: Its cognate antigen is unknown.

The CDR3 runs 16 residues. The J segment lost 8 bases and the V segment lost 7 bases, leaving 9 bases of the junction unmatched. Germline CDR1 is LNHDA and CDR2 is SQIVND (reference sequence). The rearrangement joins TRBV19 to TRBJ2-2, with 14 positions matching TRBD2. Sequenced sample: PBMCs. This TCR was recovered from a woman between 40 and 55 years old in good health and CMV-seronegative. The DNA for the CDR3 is TGTGCCAGTATCGGACTAGCGGGAGGAGTAGTGGGGGAGCTGTTTTTT. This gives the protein CASIGLAGGVVGELFF.